This TCR beta chain was retrieved from a study of PD-L1 blockade in urothelial cancer. As for the study in general: Male sex and bladder-origin urothelial cancer were recorded for about 90% of the roughly 30 patients. A median of about 130,000 T cells was found in the blood samples.

The protocol was immunoSEQ multiplex PCR, while the TCRdb copy is restricted to in-frame clones and leaves out a portion. This sample carries about 120,000 clones, roughly 82% of them seen once, and the ten largest clones take 2.4%. Time point defined: peripheral blood 6 weeks after treatment start. This clone was seen only a few times. The specimen comprised PBMCs, sampled around atezolizumab (anti-PD-L1) treatment. The source of this sequence is a man between 45 and 60 years old with urothelial cancer.

CDR3 amino acids: CASSGTGYGYTF. CDR3 in DNA: TGTGCCAGCAGCGGGACAGGCTATGGCTACACCTTC. The J gene is TRBJ1-2, the V gene TRBV5-8, with 8 bases aligning to TRBD1. CDR1 is SGHTS and CDR2 is YDEGEE in the germline V gene. J gave up 4 bases and V 4 bases, and 0 bases lay outside the gene matches. The CDR3 sequence is 12 residues long.